This TCR beta chain was found in a study of blood T cell repertoires in COVID-19. Assay used: immunoSEQ multiplex PCR; TCRdb lists only in-frame clones, some missing. The table records more than 150,000 clones, approximately 79% of them present only once. This CDR3 is 17 amino acids long. The source of this sequence is a young man with active or convalescent COVID-19. The sequenced sample consisted of peripheral blood. The chain recombines TRBV21-1 with TRBJ1-5. TRBV21-1 is annotated as a pseudogene. CDR3 sequence (DNA): TGTGCCAGCAGCAAAGTTGGGGGGGGCCAGGGCAATCAGCCCCAGCATTTT. Translated, it gives CASSKVGGGQGNQPQHF.